This T cell receptor beta chain was recorded in a study of shared clonotypes between healthy human individuals. General study findings and limits: Sampling included only blood; tissue repertoires likely differ. Four donors shared around 5% of their naive CD4 clonotypes.

This clone has only one observation. As yet, its antigen is unknown. The V gene lost 6 bases and the J gene lost 2 bases, with 5 bases spanning the gap. This CDR3 is 12 amino acids long. CDR1 and CDR2 (germline): ENHRY, SYGVKD. For every subset, genomic DNA was evenly distributed across several immunoSEQ plates. This table comes from immunoSEQ multiplex PCR, and its TCRdb copy is limited to in-frame clones, with some not included. The sample holds under 2.5 million clones; 85% to 95% are singletons and the top ten take around 0.4%. What was sequenced was naive CD4+ T cells from PBMCs. Subset indicated: CD45RA+ positively selected. This TCR was sampled from a man between 18 and 29 years old in good health. Some clones in this sample may be carry-over from other donors' samples. V is TRBV10-3 and J is TRBJ1-3; D gene uncertain. The CDR3 DNA is TGTGCCATCAGAGAAACTGGAAACACCATATATTTT. It codes for CAIRETGNTIYF.